The 30 T cell receptor beta chains given below trace back to one sample, sequenced in a study of T cell responses to AZD1222 COVID-19 vaccine. Sequenced by immunoSEQ multiplex PCR; TCRdb stores in-frame clones only, minus some. The table has fewer than 150,000 clones, roughly 90% seen once; the top ten hold 6.5% to 7.5%. The input for sequencing was peripheral blood, taken 28 days after the second AZD1222 dose. The origin of the receptors is an adult who received the AZD1222 COVID-19 vaccine.

The sample holds one count of this clone. The rearrangement links TRBV7-9 to TRBJ2-2, with 7 bases that match TRBD2. V dropped 5 bases and J dropped 0; count of bases not matched to a gene: 9. The CDR3 is 17 residues long. CDR1 SEHNR and CDR2 FQNEAQ come from the germline V gene (reference sequence). CDR3 nucleotide sequence: TGTGCCAGCAGCCACCCGCTAGCGGAGGCGAACACCGGGGAGCTGTTTTTT. Its protein product is CASSHPLAEANTGELFF.

CDR3: CASRVHDSNQPQHF. CDR3 sequence (DNA): TGTGCCAGCAGGGTACACGATAGCAATCAGCCCCAGCATTTT. The chain uses TRBV2 and TRBJ1-5; D gene unclear. CDR3 length: 14 residues. The V end lost 6 bases, the J end lost 0 bases, and 9 bases lay between the germline ends. CDR1 is SNHLY, CDR2 FYNNEI, per germline.

The gene calls are TRBV11-2 and TRBJ2-2; D unresolved. This CDR3 is 17 amino acids long. Trimming removed 0 bases from V and 5 bases from J, with 16 bases in between. CDR1 and CDR2 from the germline V gene are SGHAT and FQNNGV. The CDR3 sequence is CASSLDLIGVGTGELFF. For the CDR3, the DNA is TGTGCCAGCAGCTTAGATTTGATCGGCGTTGGAACCGGGGAGCTGTTTTTT.

The chain combines TRBV5-1 with TRBJ2-7; either TRBD1 or TRBD2 may fit D (6 bases each). The CDR3 extends over 15 amino acids. CDR1 is SGHRS and CDR2 is YFSETQ in the germline V gene. V was clipped by 0 bases and J by 0 bases, with 10 bases between them. The CDR3 DNA is TGCGCCAGCAGCTTGGGGGGGGCTGCCTCCTACGAGCAGTACTTC. Residues: CASSLGGAASYEQYF.

The rearrangement links TRBV25-1 to TRBJ2-5, with TRBD2 identical over 7 bases. Unmatched junction bases numbered 5, after V lost 5 bases and J lost 5 bases. The CDR3 runs to 13 residues. Germline lookup yields CDR1 MGHDK and CDR2 SYGVNS. The CDR3 DNA sequence: TGTGCCAGCAGTTTTGTGGGAGGGGAGACCCAGTACTTC. As protein: CASSFVGGETQYF. Combining the CDR3 with reference TRBV25-1 and TRBJ2-5 gives the whole variable domain EADIYQTPRYLVIGTGKKITLECSQTMGHDKMYWYQQDPGMELHLIHYSYGVNSTEKGDLSSESTVSRIRTEHFPLTLESARPSHTSQYLCASSFVGGETQYFGPGTRLLVL.

This sequence joins TRBV7-8 and TRBJ2-7, with 10 bases aligning to TRBD2. This CDR3 region has 15 residues. The V segment lost 3 bases and the J segment 6 bases; nucleotides outside the gene matches: 8. Germline V lookup: CDR1 SGHVS, CDR2 FQNEAQ. The DNA for the CDR3 is TGTGCCAGCAGCTTTCGGCTAGCGGGAGAGACCGAGCAGTACTTC. The encoded protein is CASSFRLAGETEQYF.

V usage is TRBV7-9 and J usage is TRBJ2-1; a weak D match, TRBD1 (6 bases). This CDR3 region has 17 residues. Germline assignment: CDR1 SEHNR and CDR2 FQNEAQ (reference sequence). V lost 4 bases, J lost 7 bases, and 23 bases lay in between. CDR3 sequence (DNA): TGTGCCAGCAGCTCACGGACCACAGGGTCCGTGGTGAATGAGCAGTTCTTC. It translates to CASSSRTTGSVVNEQFF.

The genes are TRBV12-5 and TRBJ2-7; tentative D call: TRBD1 (6 bases). The CDR3 covers 13 residues. Germline V CDR1 and CDR2: LGHNT, FRNRAP. V lost 3 bases, J lost 1 base, and 7 bases lay in between. CDR3: CASGFQGSYEQYF. The CDR3 DNA reads TGTGCTAGTGGTTTCCAGGGGTCCTACGAGCAGTACTTC.

This CDR3 reads CASSPLEGPGEQYF. The CDR3 nucleotides are TGTGCCAGCTCACCACTTGAGGGGCCTGGCGAGCAGTACTTC. The chain has TRBV18 and TRBJ2-7, with D perhaps being TRBD1 or TRBD2 (5 bases each). The CDR3 spans 14 residues. Germline V CDR1 and CDR2: KGHSH, LQKENI. Trimming removed 1 base at V and 6 bases at J, with 13 bases between.

The rearrangement links TRBV6-1 to TRBJ2-3; D is unresolved. Germline assignment: CDR1 MNHNS and CDR2 SASEGT. V was cut by 2 bases and J by 7 bases, with 10 bases left in between. This CDR3 is 13 amino acids long. CDR3 loop: CASSETRTHTQYF. The CDR3 DNA sequence: TGTGCCAGCAGTGAAACCAGGACCCATACGCAGTATTTT.

This chain joins TRBV19 and TRBJ1-5; the match to TRBD1 covers 10 bases. With 6 bases clipped from V and 0 bases from J, the junction kept 8 bases outside the gene matches. CDR1 is LNHDA and CDR2 is SQIVND in the germline V gene (reference sequence). This CDR3 comprises 17 residues. CDR3 DNA: TGTGCCAGTAGGGGGGACAGGGGAATTTTTAGCAATCAGCCCCAGCATTTT. Its translation: CASRGDRGIFSNQPQHF.

The V gene is TRBV6-2 or TRBV6-3, the J gene TRBJ2-5; D ambiguous. The CDR3 runs to 13 residues. CDR1 is MNHEY and CDR2 is SVGEGT in the germline V gene. V was clipped by 2 bases and J by 7 bases, with 11 bases between them. The CDR3 DNA reads as TGTGCCAGCAGTTACGGTCTAGAGCCGACCCAGTACTTC. Its translation: CASSYGLEPTQYF.

This chain links TRBV7-2 with TRBJ2-7; tentative D call: TRBD2 (6 bases). CDR1 is SGHTA and CDR2 is FQGNSA in the germline V gene. The CDR3 has 14 amino acids. Trimming cost V 5 bases and J 4 bases, with 15 bases left between them. CDR3 residues: CASSAPRDSYEQYF. In DNA, the CDR3 is TGTGCCAGCAGCGCGCCTCGGGACTCTTACGAGCAGTACTTC.

CDR3 residues: CASSGRANSYNEQFF. The CDR3, as DNA: TGTGCCAGCAGTGGTCGGGCTAACTCCTACAATGAGCAGTTCTTC. The rearrangement links TRBV2 to TRBJ2-1; D remains ambiguous. V dropped 4 bases and J dropped 0 bases, with 10 bases sitting between them. From germline, CDR1 is SNHLY and CDR2 FYNNEI. This CDR3 spans 15 amino acids. Supplemented by reference TRBV2 and TRBJ2-1, the full variable domain reads EPEVTQTPSHQVTQMGQEVILRCVPISNHLYFYWYRQILGQKVEFLVSFYNNEISEKSEIFDDQFSVERPDGSNFTLKIRSTKLEDSAMYFCASSGRANSYNEQFFGPGTRLTVL.

The chain combines TRBV7-9 with TRBJ2-7, with 7 bases identical to TRBD2. Germline loops: CDR1 SEHNR, CDR2 FQNEAQ (reference sequence). Germline trimming cut 0 bases from V and 0 bases from J; bases unmatched to any gene: 5. CDR3 length: 16 residues. The CDR3 nucleotides are TGTGCCAGCAGCTTAGCGATTGGCGGGAGCTCCTACGAGCAGTACTTC. Protein product: CASSLAIGGSSYEQYF.

The chain links TRBV11-2 to TRBJ1-6; possible D gene TRBD1, 6 bases. Germline lookup yields CDR1 SGHAT and CDR2 FQNNGV. V was cut by 4 bases and J by 4 bases, with 14 bases left in between. The CDR3 totals 16 residues. The CDR3 spells CASSSRGGRYNSPLHF. The CDR3, as DNA: TGTGCCAGCAGCTCACGGGGGGGGCGGTATAATTCACCCCTCCACTTT.

This clone was seen only a few times. CDR3 in amino acids: CASSYNRGGTYEQYF. The DNA of the CDR3 is TGTGCCAGCAGCTACAACAGGGGTGGCACCTACGAGCAGTACTTC. This chain links TRBV6-5 with TRBJ2-7; 7 nucleotides align to TRBD1. V gave up 6 bases and J gave up 2 bases; unmatched junction bases: 10. Germline V gives CDR1 MNHEY, CDR2 SVGAGI. CDR3 size: 15 residues.

The rearrangement joins TRBV24-1 to TRBJ1-1, with 7 bases fitting TRBD1. CDR1 is KGHDR and CDR2 is SFDVKD in the germline V gene. Trimming took 9 bases from V and 0 from J; bases not matched to a gene: 6. The CDR3 extends over 14 amino acids. The CDR3 region has the DNA TGTGCCACCCGGAAGACAGGGATGAACACTGAAGCTTTCTTT. It is translated as CATRKTGMNTEAFF.

This rearrangement joins TRBV6-5 to TRBJ2-3, with D possibly matching TRBD1 (6 bases). Germline assignment: CDR1 MNHEY and CDR2 SVGAGI. The CDR3 is made up of 16 amino acids. Trimming left V 3 bases short and J 0 bases short, with 13 bases between. Here the CDR3 DNA reads TGTGCCAGCAGTTATGCCTGGGACACTAGCACAGATACGCAGTATTTT. Encoded protein: CASSYAWDTSTDTQYF.

V is TRBV7-3 and J is TRBJ2-2; weak D call: TRBD1 (5 bases). Germline V gene data show CDR1 as SGHTA and CDR2 as FQGTGA. V gave up 1 base and J gave up 8 bases, with 11 bases separating them. This CDR3 has 14 amino acids. In nucleotides, the CDR3 is TGTGCCAGCAGCTTAATTCAGGGATCGGGGGAGCTGTTTTTT. Protein product: CASSLIQGSGELFF.

This rearrangement joins TRBV4-1 to TRBJ1-1, with 10 nucleotides matching TRBD1. CDR1 is MGHRA, CDR2 YSYEKL, per germline. The CDR3 sequence is 15 residues long. J gave up 3 bases and V 2 bases, and 3 bases lay outside the gene matches. CDR3: CASSQIGTGDTEAFF. Written as DNA, the CDR3 is TGCGCCAGCAGCCAAATAGGGACAGGGGACACTGAAGCTTTCTTT.

The chain combines TRBV7-2 with TRBJ2-1; 7 bases agree with TRBD2. Trimming took 0 bases from V and 6 from J; bases not matched to a gene: 8. The CDR3 length is 16 residues. Germline CDR1 is SGHTA and CDR2 is FQGNSA. The CDR3 is CASSLAGTTKGNEQFF. CDR3 nucleotides: TGTGCCAGCAGCTTAGCGGGGACTACAAAGGGCAATGAGCAGTTCTTC.

V is TRBV4-1 and J is TRBJ1-6; D might be TRBD1 (5 bases). This CDR3 has 17 residues. Trimming removed 1 base at V and 10 bases at J, with 20 bases between. In germline, CDR1 is MGHRA, CDR2 YSYEKL. CDR3 DNA sequence: TGCGCCAGCAGCCAAGGGAGGGGATTGACGAGGGAATCACCCCTCCACTTT. Translated, it gives CASSQGRGLTRESPLHF.

Here the CDR3 reads CASSPGSNAYNEQFF. Written as DNA, the CDR3 is TGTGCCAGCAGCCCGGGATCTAACGCCTACAATGAGCAGTTCTTC. The chain employs TRBV14 and TRBJ2-1; D is perhaps TRBD2 (5 bases). CDR1 and CDR2 (germline): SGHDN, FVKESK. CDR3 length: 15 residues. Trimming stripped 4 bases from V and 2 bases from J, with 12 bases between.

The rearrangement joins TRBV19 to TRBJ2-7; 10 bases are shared with TRBD2. Germline V gene sequence: CDR1 LNHDA, CDR2 SQIVND (reference sequence). The CDR3 is made up of 17 amino acids. V lost 5 bases and J lost 5; bases outside the gene matches: 15. The CDR3 DNA sequence: TGTGCCAGTAGTCCGCGGACAGTTAGGCTAGCGGGAGACGAGCAGTACTTC. Translation: CASSPRTVRLAGDEQYF.

The chain couples TRBV27 to TRBJ1-2, with 9 bases lining up with TRBD1. V shed 5 bases, J shed 4 bases, and the junction held 8 bases outside the gene matches. CDR3 size: 15 residues. CDR1 and CDR2 from the germline V gene are MNHEY and SMNVEV (reference sequence). In nucleotides, the CDR3 is TGTGCCAGCAGTGTACAGGGGGCGACTGTCTATGGCTACACCTTC. Translation gives CASSVQGATVYGYTF.

This chain joins TRBV10-3 and TRBJ2-1; a weak D match, TRBD2 (6 bases). V gave up 4 bases and J gave up 8 bases, with 12 bases separating them. Germline V gene data show CDR1 as ENHRY and CDR2 as SYGVKD. The CDR3 has 13 amino acids. Written as DNA, the CDR3 is TGTGCCATCAGTGGCGGGGCTAGGGATGAGCAGTTCTTC. The encoded protein is CAISGGARDEQFF.

The chain joins TRBV5-4 to TRBJ2-7, with no clear D. V was shortened by 4 bases and J by 3 bases, with 14 bases between the two germline ends. The CDR3 is 14 residues long. Germline V gene data show CDR1 as SGHNT and CDR2 as YYREEE (reference sequence). The CDR3 coding sequence is TGTGCCAGCAGCCCGGCGGAGCAGCTCTACGAGCAGTACTTC. This sequence encodes CASSPAEQLYEQYF.

The chain carries TRBV5-5 and TRBJ1-2, with 8 bases lining up with TRBD1. This CDR3 has 14 amino acids. Germline trimming cut 5 bases from V and 4 bases from J; bases unmatched to any gene: 7. Germline CDR1 and CDR2: SGHKS and YYEKEE (reference sequence). Here the CDR3 DNA reads TGTGCCAGCAGTGACAGGGGACGGTTCTATGGCTACACCTTC. This encodes CASSDRGRFYGYTF.

This chain joins TRBV5-4 and TRBJ2-7, with 7 bases lining up with TRBD1. Germline V gene lookup returns CDR1 SGHNT and CDR2 YYREEE (reference sequence). V trimming: 4 bases; J trimming: 4 bases; junction bases outside the gene matches: 5. The length of the CDR3 is 13 residues. CDR3 amino acids: CASSLTGTYEQYF. DNA of the CDR3: TGTGCCAGCAGCCTGACAGGGACATACGAGCAGTACTTC.